Shown below are 28 T cell receptor beta chains from a single sample sequenced in a study of blood T cell repertoires in COVID-19. Sequencing used immunoSEQ multiplex PCR; TCRdb keeps in-frame clones, though not all of them. The data show more than 100,000 clones, around 78% seen once. The sample comprised peripheral blood. The receptors were sampled from a man in his 70s with acute or convalescent COVID-19.

This chain uses TRBV7-2 with TRBJ2-3; D remains ambiguous. V lost 1 base and J lost 4, with 12 bases in between. Germline lookup yields CDR1 SGHTA and CDR2 FQGNSA. The CDR3 covers 15 residues. The CDR3 loop reads CASSLVVRIADTQYF. The CDR3 DNA reads as TGTGCCAGCAGCTTAGTAGTTAGAATCGCAGATACGCAGTATTTT.

This chain uses TRBV9 with TRBJ1-1; D is possibly TRBD1 (5 bases). The CDR3 length is 17 residues. Trimming removed 0 bases from V and 2 bases from J, with 17 bases in between. Per germline, CDR1 SGDLS and CDR2 YYNGEE. Here the CDR3 DNA reads TGTGCCAGCAGCGTAGGTCCAGGGATGAGTATAAACACTGAAGCTTTCTTT. Protein: CASSVGPGMSINTEAFF.

The chain employs TRBV11-3 and TRBJ2-3; 13 bases are a match to TRBD2. CDR1 and CDR2 from the germline V gene are SGHNT and YENEEA. V shed 4 bases, J shed 1 base, and the junction held 2 bases outside the gene matches. The CDR3 covers 16 residues. CDR3 loop: CASSWTSGGGTDTQYF. The CDR3 nucleotides are TGTGCCAGCAGCTGGACTAGCGGGGGTGGCACAGATACGCAGTATTTT.

This chain joins TRBV28 and TRBJ2-3, with 8 bases matching TRBD1. Germline values: CDR1 MDHEN, CDR2 SYDVKM. J was trimmed by 3 bases and V by 5 bases; bases with no gene match: 7. The CDR3 has 15 residues. The CDR3 DNA reads TGTGCCAGCAGTCCCAGGACAGGGTGGACAGATACGCAGTATTTT. It is translated as CASSPRTGWTDTQYF.

The J gene is TRBJ2-2, the V gene TRBV7-7; perhaps TRBD1 as D (6 bases). CDR3 length: 15 residues. Trimming stripped 4 bases from V and 5 bases from J, with 14 bases between. In germline, CDR1 is SSHAT, CDR2 FNYEAQ (reference sequence). The CDR3 reads CASSYSGGQTGELFF. DNA for the CDR3: TGTGCCAGCAGCTATAGTGGTGGACAGACCGGGGAGCTGTTTTTT.

V is TRBV6-2 or TRBV6-3 and J is TRBJ2-7; 9 nucleotides align to TRBD1. The CDR3 is made up of 15 amino acids. V lost 4 bases, J lost 3 bases, and 7 bases stayed unmatched. From germline, CDR1 is MNHEY and CDR2 SVGEGT. As DNA, the CDR3 is TGTGCCAGCAGTTCGGCTACAGGGGGCAACTACGAGCAGTACTTC. Its translation is CASSSATGGNYEQYF.

This clone was recorded a few times. J is TRBJ2-6 and V is TRBV9; 7 bases are shared with TRBD2. Trimming took 6 bases from V and 3 from J; bases not matched to a gene: 3. The CDR3 extends over 14 amino acids. CDR1 is SGDLS and CDR2 is YYNGEE in the germline V gene. The CDR3 is CASIGRDGANVLTF. The CDR3 DNA is TGTGCCAGCATAGGGAGGGATGGGGCCAACGTCCTGACTTTC.

The chain has TRBV7-3 and TRBJ2-5; 8 bases are shared with TRBD1. The V gene's germline CDR1 is SGHTA and CDR2 FQGTGA. CDR3 length: 14 residues. After removal of 4 bases from V and 5 bases from J, the junction contained 6 bases not matched to a gene. CDR3 residues: CASSSQGGDETQYF. CDR3 sequence (DNA): TGTGCCAGCAGCTCACAGGGGGGTGATGAGACCCAGTACTTC.

The rearrangement joins TRBV5-1 to TRBJ1-6; the D is unclear. Germline V gene sequence: CDR1 SGHRS, CDR2 YFSETQ. Trimming pared 0 bases from V and 4 bases from J, leaving 14 bases between. This CDR3 has 17 residues. The CDR3 here is CASSLESSRRYNSPLHF. DNA of the CDR3: TGCGCCAGCAGCTTGGAATCTTCCCGGCGGTATAATTCACCCCTCCACTTT.

The chain recombines TRBV11-3 with TRBJ2-3; D is possibly TRBD2 (6 bases). Trimming left V 3 bases short and J 4 bases short, with 11 bases between. Germline values: CDR1 SGHNT, CDR2 YENEEA. The CDR3 totals 14 residues. CDR3 loop: CASSFGGSADTQYF. CDR3 sequence (DNA): TGTGCCAGCAGCTTTGGAGGGAGCGCAGATACGCAGTATTTT.

The V call is TRBV10-3, the J call TRBJ2-5, with a possible D match to TRBD2 (7 bases). Germline V CDR1 and CDR2: ENHRY, SYGVKD. The CDR3 is made up of 14 amino acids. V shed 4 bases and J shed 4 bases, with 13 bases lying between them. CDR3 sequence reads: CAISGGGGIETQYF. CDR3 DNA: TGTGCCATCAGTGGAGGCGGGGGCATAGAGACCCAGTACTTC.

This clone appeared a single time. V and J are TRBV19 and TRBJ1-1; D gene unclear. With 5 bases removed from V and 3 bases from J, the gap between germline ends came to 16 bases. Germline values: CDR1 LNHDA, CDR2 SQIVND (reference sequence). CDR3 length equals 15 residues. The CDR3 DNA reads TGTGCCAGTAGTTCTCTTACCCGGAGCGACACTGAAGCTTTCTTT. Its protein product is CASSSLTRSDTEAFF.

The chain links TRBV11-2 to TRBJ1-2; D gene ambiguous. CDR3 length: 14 amino acids. V was pared by 0 bases and J by 1 base, with 6 bases between. Germline CDR1 SGHAT, CDR2 FQNNGV. CDR3 residues: CASSLDVYNYGYTF. DNA of the CDR3: TGTGCCAGCAGCTTAGACGTCTATAACTATGGCTACACCTTC.

The rearrangement joins TRBV20-1 to TRBJ2-7; D might be TRBD2 (5 bases). The length of the CDR3 is 11 residues. CDR1 and CDR2 from the germline V gene are DFQATT and SNEGSKA (reference sequence). Trimming removed 6 bases from V and 6 bases from J, with 12 bases in between. The CDR3 loop reads CSATDRGEQYF. The DNA of the CDR3 is TGCAGTGCCACGGACCGGGGCGAGCAGTACTTC.

The chain links TRBV3-1 (or the pseudogene TRBV3-2) to TRBJ1-2, with TRBD1 identical over 9 bases. The trim removed 10 bases at V and 3 bases at J, leaving 9 bases unmatched. Germline assignment: CDR1 LGHDT and CDR2 YNNKEL (reference sequence). This CDR3 has 14 residues. As DNA, the CDR3 is TGTGCCACTAAACAGGGGGCGTGGGACTATGGCTACACCTTC. This sequence encodes CATKQGAWDYGYTF.

This chain's CDR3 is CASSPSRQGAVDTEAFF. The CDR3 DNA is TGTGCCAGCAGCCCCTCTAGACAGGGGGCAGTGGACACTGAAGCTTTCTTT. The chain combines TRBV7-6 with TRBJ1-1; 10 bases line up with TRBD1. Trimming removed 5 bases from V and 3 bases from J; junction bases left unmatched: 12. The germline CDR1 and CDR2 sequences are SGHVS and FNYEAQ. The CDR3 is made up of 17 amino acids.

The V gene is TRBV3-1 (or the pseudogene TRBV3-2), the J gene TRBJ2-3; tentative D call: TRBD1 (6 bases). The V gene's germline CDR1 is LGHDT and CDR2 YNNKEL (reference sequence). CDR3 length: 15 amino acids. The ends were cut back, 8 bases at V and 3 bases at J, with 18 bases in the middle. The chain's CDR3 is CASSPTGPSTDTQYF. The CDR3 DNA follows: TGTGCCAGCTCCCCAACAGGGCCATCAACAGATACGCAGTATTTT.

CDR3 in DNA: TGCGCCAGCAGAAATAGACCGGGACAGGGGGTGGATGGCTACACCTTC. Translated, it gives CASRNRPGQGVDGYTF. V gene TRBV5-1 combines with J gene TRBJ1-2; 11 bases map to TRBD1. In germline, CDR1 is SGHRS, CDR2 YFSETQ. After removal of 5 bases from V and 6 bases from J, the junction contained 12 bases not matched to a gene. The CDR3 loop spans 16 amino acids. The variable domain in full, completed from reference TRBV5-1 and TRBJ1-2, reads KAGVTQTPRYLIKTRGQQVTLSCSPISGHRSVSWYQQTPGQGLQFLFEYFSETQRNKGNFPGRFSGRQFSNSRSEMNVSTLELGDSALYLCASRNRPGQGVDGYTFGSGTRLTVV.

The chain links TRBV4-3 to TRBJ2-7; D is ambiguous. V lost 2 bases, J lost 0 bases, and 11 bases lay in between. The CDR3 is 15 amino acids. The germline gives CDR1 LGHNA, CDR2 YSLEER. The CDR3 region is CASSQSPTISYEQYF. The CDR3 DNA reads as TGCGCCAGCAGCCAATCCCCGACAATCTCCTACGAGCAGTACTTC.

This chain uses TRBV5-1 with TRBJ1-6; TRBD1 agrees at 9 bases. The CDR3 has 19 amino acids. Germline values: CDR1 SGHRS, CDR2 YFSETQ. J gave up 3 bases and V 4 bases, and 14 bases lay outside the gene matches. CDR3: CASSHGQGLPLDYNSPLHF. For the CDR3, the DNA is TGCGCCAGCAGCCATGGACAGGGGCTGCCTTTAGACTATAATTCACCCCTCCACTTT.

The V call is TRBV7-9, the J call TRBJ1-3, with a weak D call TRBD1 (6 bases). CDR1 and CDR2 from the germline V gene are SEHNR and FQNEAQ (reference sequence). The CDR3 consists of 17 residues. The germline V and J ends were trimmed by 3 bases and 0 bases, with 15 bases remaining between them. Here the CDR3 reads CASSFVGAGSSGNTIYF. The CDR3 DNA sequence: TGTGCCAGCAGCTTCGTGGGGGCAGGAAGCTCTGGAAACACCATATATTTT.

The V call is TRBV7-2, the J call TRBJ1-4; 8 bases map to TRBD1. This CDR3 has 14 residues. Looked up from germline, CDR1 is SGHTA and CDR2 is FQGNSA. The V and J ends lost 4 bases and 7 bases, in that order; junction bases with no gene match: 5. The CDR3 sequence is CASSSTGVGEKLFF. The CDR3 coding sequence is TGTGCCAGCAGCTCGACAGGGGTTGGTGAAAAACTGTTTTTT.

There are a few counts of this clone. The chain recombines TRBV11-2 with TRBJ1-2; 7 bases line up with TRBD1. Trimming removed 5 bases from V and 2 bases from J; junction bases left unmatched: 2. This CDR3 is 13 amino acids long. The V gene's germline CDR1 is SGHAT and CDR2 FQNNGV. This chain's CDR3 is CASSRDSNYGYTF. The CDR3 coding sequence is TGTGCCAGCAGCCGGGACAGCAACTATGGCTACACCTTC.

The chain uses TRBV7-2 and TRBJ2-3, with TRBD2 matching 9 bases. V lost 5 bases, J lost 5 bases, and 8 bases stayed unmatched. Germline CDR1 reads SGHTA; CDR2 reads FQGNSA. This CDR3 has 15 residues. The CDR3 nucleotides read TGTGCCAGCAGCGCCGCGGGGGGGCCGGGAGATACGCAGTATTTT. It yields the protein CASSAAGGPGDTQYF.

The V call is TRBV4-1, the J call TRBJ1-1, with a possible D match to TRBD1 (6 bases). Trimming took 1 base from V and 1 from J, leaving 10 bases between them. The CDR3 covers 15 residues. CDR1 and CDR2 (germline): MGHRA, YSYEKL. The CDR3 DNA follows: TGCGCCAGCAGCCAAGTAGCGGGGGCGAACACTGAAGCTTTCTTT. It specifies CASSQVAGANTEAFF.

This rearrangement joins TRBV5-1 to TRBJ2-7; 11 bases line up with TRBD2. Germline lookup yields CDR1 SGHRS and CDR2 YFSETQ. With 2 bases clipped from V and 2 bases from J, the junction kept 3 bases outside the gene matches. CDR3 length equals 15 residues. The CDR3 DNA sequence: TGCGCCAGCAGCTTCCTAGCGGGGGGTGCCTACGAGCAGTACTTC. Translated, it gives CASSFLAGGAYEQYF.

The V call is TRBV2, the J call TRBJ1-4, with 11 bases identical to TRBD1. The V gene end was trimmed by 5 bases and the J gene end by 8 bases; junction bases not matched to a gene: 16. In germline, CDR1 is SNHLY, CDR2 FYNNEI. This CDR3 is 18 amino acids long. The chain's CDR3 is CASSTLGGQGDSGEKLFF. The CDR3 DNA follows: TGTGCCAGCAGTACCCTGGGGGGACAGGGGGATAGTGGCGAAAAACTGTTTTTT.

This clone was seen only once. The CDR3: CATSRVFGQDYGYTF. CDR3 bases: TGTGCCACCAGCAGAGTTTTTGGGCAGGACTATGGCTACACCTTC. The chain uses TRBV15 and TRBJ1-2; D gene ambiguous. Deletions cut 1 base from V and 3 bases from J, with 12 bases between. The CDR3 spans 15 residues. Looked up from germline, CDR1 is LNHNV and CDR2 is YYDKDF (reference sequence).